The 23 T cell receptor beta chains given below trace back to one sample, sequenced in a study of T cell repertoires in cytomegalovirus infection. TCRdb re-analysed the reads in MiXCR, keeping a single row per CDR3 protein. The data hold over 300,000 distinct CDR3 sequences, with around a tenth observed a single time. Sequencing was carried out using PBMCs. These receptors were taken from a human donor in good health (CMV status not recorded). Some clones in this sample may be carry-over from other donors' samples.

This clonotype occurred many times. This chain joins TRBV7-2 and TRBJ2-5; 8 bases line up with TRBD2. The CDR3 sequence is 16 residues long. In germline, CDR1 is SGHTA, CDR2 FQGNSA. V lost 3 bases to trimming and J lost 5 bases; unmatched junction nucleotides: 11. The CDR3: CASSFGTSGWGETQYF. The CDR3 DNA sequence: TGTGCCAGCAGCTTTGGTACTAGCGGATGGGGGGAGACCCAGTACTTC.

This clonotype was seen at least ten times. The V and J genes are TRBV28 and TRBJ1-5; D is unclear. The CDR3 is 11 residues long. CDR1 and CDR2 (germline): MDHEN, SYDVKM. V was trimmed by 8 bases and J by 4 bases, leaving 6 bases between them. CDR3 sequence: CASFTNQPQHF. The CDR3 DNA follows: TGTGCCAGCTTTACTAATCAGCCCCAGCATTTT.

This clonotype was picked up many times. The chain links TRBV7-2 to TRBJ2-7, with D perhaps TRBD1 (6 bases). Trimming stripped 5 bases from V and 5 bases from J, with 13 bases between. The length of the CDR3 is 13 residues. The germline V gene encodes CDR1 SGHTA and CDR2 FQGNSA. The CDR3 sequence is CASSQTGYHEQYF. In DNA, the CDR3 is TGTGCCAGCAGCCAAACAGGGTACCACGAGCAGTACTTC.

This clonotype was seen only a few times. J is TRBJ2-2 and V is TRBV12-3 or TRBV12-4; TRBD1 matches at 10 bases. Trimming took 5 bases from V and 7 from J; bases not matched to a gene: 10. This CDR3 comprises 16 residues. The DNA for the CDR3 is TGTGCCAGCAGTCCATTAATGGGACAGGGGCACGGGGAGCTGTTTTTT. Its translation is CASSPLMGQGHGELFF.

This clonotype was observed at least ten times. J is TRBJ2-7 and V is TRBV20-1; D ambiguous. This CDR3 is built from 14 residues. Germline V gene sequence: CDR1 DFQATT, CDR2 SNEGSKA (reference sequence). V shed 4 bases and J shed 4 bases, with 17 bases lying between them. CDR3 region: CSAITGDPNYEQYF. CDR3 DNA sequence: TGCAGTGCTATTACCGGCGACCCTAATTACGAGCAGTACTTC.

This clonotype has a handful of counts. The rearrangement links TRBV6-6 to TRBJ1-2; D is perhaps TRBD1 (6 bases). This CDR3 spans 13 amino acids. V lost 4 bases and J lost 4, with 10 bases in between. CDR1 MNHNY and CDR2 SVGAGI come from the germline V gene (reference sequence). The CDR3 DNA is TGTGCCAGCAGTTCGGGGGGCACCTATGGCTACACCTTC. Translated, it gives CASSSGGTYGYTF.

A few counts support this clonotype. The rearrangement joins TRBV20-1 to TRBJ1-2; D gene ambiguous. The V gene's germline CDR1 is DFQATT and CDR2 SNEGSKA (reference sequence). This CDR3 has 14 residues. The germline V and J ends were trimmed by 3 bases and 5 bases, with 16 bases remaining between them. Here the CDR3 DNA reads TGCAGTGCTAGTCGAGGGAAGGACGGGTATGGCTACACCTTC. This sequence encodes CSASRGKDGYGYTF.

The chain carries TRBV5-4 and TRBJ2-3; TRBD2 might be the D (6 bases). V lost 2 bases, J lost 1 base, and 11 bases lay in between. The length of the CDR3 is 15 residues. Germline lookup yields CDR1 SGHNT and CDR2 YYREEE (reference sequence). CDR3: CASSLGGDRTDTQYF. Written as DNA, the CDR3 is TGTGCCAGCAGCTTAGGCGGGGACCGCACAGATACGCAGTATTTT.

The gene calls are TRBV19 and TRBJ2-7; 8 bases fit TRBD1. After removal of 5 bases from V and 0 bases from J, the junction contained 6 bases not matched to a gene. The CDR3 is made up of 15 amino acids. Germline V gene sequence: CDR1 LNHDA, CDR2 SQIVND (reference sequence). The CDR3 DNA follows: TGTGCCAGTAGTTCGGGACAGGTGGGCTCCTACGAGCAGTACTTC. This codes for CASSSGQVGSYEQYF.

This clonotype occurred many times. The junction departs from the called germline gene at one end, perhaps through a read error. The chain carries TRBV12-3 or TRBV12-4 and TRBJ1-1, with D possibly TRBD1 on 6 matching bases. This CDR3 contains 14 residues. Here the CDR3 reads CASSYGQGNAEAFF. DNA of the CDR3: TGTGCCAGCAGTTATGGCCAGGGGAACGCTGAAGCTTTCTTT.

This clonotype occurred many times. The chain uses TRBV3-1 and TRBJ2-7; weak D call: TRBD1 (6 bases). This CDR3 spans 15 amino acids. The V gene's germline CDR1 is LGHDT and CDR2 YNNKEL (reference sequence). With 1 base removed from V and 3 bases from J, the gap between germline ends came to 13 bases. CDR3 bases: TGTGCCAGCAGCCAAGGGTACAGGGAAGACTACGAGCAGTACTTC. This gives the protein CASSQGYREDYEQYF.

This clonotype was recorded a few times. The chain carries TRBV12-3 or TRBV12-4 and TRBJ1-1, with 7 bases that match TRBD1. The CDR3 sequence is 14 residues long. J lost 0 bases, V lost 6 bases, and 4 bases had no gene match. The CDR3 spells CASRRQGMNTEAFF. Written as DNA, the CDR3 is TGTGCCAGCAGGAGACAGGGAATGAACACTGAAGCTTTCTTT.

In its sample, this clonotype was seen a few times. J is TRBJ1-2 and V is TRBV24-1; D is possibly TRBD1 (5 bases). The V gene lost 5 bases and the J gene lost 6 bases, with 6 bases spanning the gap. The CDR3 is 11 residues long. CDR1 KGHDR and CDR2 SFDVKD come from the germline V gene. The CDR3 DNA sequence: TGTGCCACCAGTGCGGGGCATGGCTACACCTTC. It yields the protein CATSAGHGYTF.

This clonotype was seen ten or more times. The rearrangement uses TRBV7-6 and TRBJ2-3; a possible D gene is TRBD2 (6 bases). Germline V gene data show CDR1 as SGHVS and CDR2 as FNYEAQ. The V gene lost 0 bases and the J gene lost 5 bases, with 15 bases spanning the gap. This CDR3 is 16 amino acids long. The CDR3 nucleotides are TGTGCCAGCAGCTTAGCAGATAGCGGCCGCGTAGATACGCAGTATTTT. It yields the protein CASSLADSGRVDTQYF.

The chain employs TRBV19 and TRBJ1-2; no firm D call. The CDR3 has 14 amino acids. The ends were cut back, 7 bases at V and 2 bases at J, with 14 bases in the middle. Germline loops: CDR1 LNHDA, CDR2 SQIVND (reference sequence). In DNA form, the CDR3 reads TGTGCCAGTACCCGGACCAAAACAAACTATGGCTACACCTTC. It codes for CASTRTKTNYGYTF.

This clonotype turned up a few times. The chain couples TRBV11-2 to TRBJ2-3; a possible D gene is TRBD2 (5 bases). This CDR3 region has 15 residues. The germline V and J ends were trimmed by 3 bases and 2 bases, with 12 bases remaining between them. From germline, CDR1 is SGHAT and CDR2 FQNNGV. CDR3 bases: TGTGCCAGCAGCTTCACTAGATCCCTCACAGATACGCAGTATTTT. Its translation: CASSFTRSLTDTQYF.

This clonotype came up many times. This chain uses TRBV19 with TRBJ1-2; D ambiguous. Trimming took off 6 bases at V and 6 bases at J, with 17 bases between the two ends. This CDR3 has 14 amino acids. Germline V CDR1 and CDR2: LNHDA, SQIVND (reference sequence). Here the CDR3 DNA reads TGTGCCAGTAGCCCCCAGAAGGGCGCGGATGGCTACACCTTC. It specifies CASSPQKGADGYTF.

This clonotype has a handful of counts. The V call is TRBV10-3, the J call TRBJ2-1; 10 bases fit TRBD2. The V gene end was trimmed by 6 bases and the J gene end by 2 bases; junction bases not matched to a gene: 4. Germline V gene sequence: CDR1 ENHRY, CDR2 SYGVKD. The CDR3 is 15 amino acids. The CDR3 sequence is CAIRISGRTYNEQFF. The DNA of the CDR3 is TGTGCCATCAGGATTAGCGGGAGGACCTACAATGAGCAGTTCTTC.

This clonotype has more than one count but fewer than ten. This chain joins TRBV28 and TRBJ1-2, with a tentative D call TRBD1 (5 bases). CDR1 is MDHEN and CDR2 is SYDVKM in the germline V gene. Between the trimmed V and J ends, which lost 2 bases and 0 bases, there was a span of 10 bases. There are 15 residues in the CDR3. In DNA, the CDR3 is TGTGCCAGCAGTTTAAGCAGGGACCCTAACTATGGCTACACCTTC. Translating it yields CASSLSRDPNYGYTF.

This clonotype appeared many times. CDR3 DNA sequence: TGCAGTGCTAGCCGACAGGGGATCTATGGCTACACCTTC. Translation: CSASRQGIYGYTF. The chain joins TRBV20-1 to TRBJ1-2; TRBD1 agrees at 8 bases. The CDR3 contains 13 residues. Germline V gene sequence: CDR1 DFQATT, CDR2 SNEGSKA (reference sequence). V lost 3 bases and J lost 4; bases outside the gene matches: 4.

This rearrangement joins TRBV28 to TRBJ1-2; 9 bases map to TRBD1. Germline V gene sequence: CDR1 MDHEN, CDR2 SYDVKM. V gave up 6 bases and J gave up 8 bases; unmatched junction bases: 16. The CDR3 runs 16 residues. The CDR3 DNA follows: TGTGCCAGCAGCCCACAGGGGGCGAAAGGGAAAGGAGGCTACACCTTC. As protein: CASSPQGAKGKGGYTF.

The chain couples TRBV20-1 to TRBJ1-5; no firm D call. The CDR3 spans 13 residues. Trimming took off 5 bases at V and 2 bases at J, with 10 bases between the two ends. Germline V CDR1 and CDR2: DFQATT, SNEGSKA (reference sequence). DNA for the CDR3: TGCAGTGCTGACGAGTCGGGCAATCAGCCCCAGCATTTT. Protein: CSADESGNQPQHF.

Ten or more counts support this clonotype. V usage is TRBV7-2 and J usage is TRBJ2-2, with 10 bases identical to TRBD2. V lost 5 bases, J lost 7 bases, and 10 bases stayed unmatched. The CDR3 is made up of 16 amino acids. Germline V gives CDR1 SGHTA, CDR2 FQGNSA. CDR3 sequence: CASSLQAGGPIGELFF. The CDR3 DNA is TGTGCCAGCAGCCTCCAAGCGGGAGGGCCAATCGGGGAGCTGTTTTTT.